This T cell receptor beta chain was sequenced during a study of T cells in narcolepsy. Study background: Patients with NT1 or NT2 and healthy control donors were enrolled.

The CDR3 extends over 14 amino acids. Per the germline V gene, CDR1 is SNHLY and CDR2 is FYNNEI. The ends were cut back, 4 bases at V and 0 bases at J, with 4 bases in the middle. TCRdb keeps only in-frame clones here, not all; method: immunoSEQ multiplex PCR. The sample contains 25,000 to 30,000 clones, around 87% of which appear only once. Whole-study findings and limits: Same-patient CSF and blood CD4+ T cell clonotypes included HCRT-specific and TRIB2-specific autoreactive ones.

Points on this clone: The antigen remains undetermined.

The receptor comes from a human donor in good health. The genes are TRBV2 and TRBJ2-6, with D hard to call. The source material was memory (CD45RA-) CD4+ T cells from blood. The CDR3 nucleotides are TGTGCCAGCAGTGTAGTCTCTGGGGCCAACGTCCTGACTTTC. Protein product: CASSVVSGANVLTF.